The subject of this entry is one TCR beta chain. These data originate in a study of blood T cell repertoires in COVID-19. On the study more broadly: Spain, Italy and the United States supplied samples that represented acute and convalescent COVID-19. Nucleic acid was either cDNA or gDNA, and it came from T cells, B-cell-depleted T cells, or PBMCs.

In the source study's methods: Amplifying reference gene primers gave estimates of nucleated cell counts. TCRdb keeps only in-frame clones here, not all; method: immunoSEQ multiplex PCR. The V and J calls and clone size are taken from that table; D and trimming were inferred from the DNA. The sample shows 200,000 to 250,000 clones, roughly four fifths of them seen only once. Trimming removed 4 bases at V and 1 base at J, with 20 bases between. Germline V gives CDR1 SGHAT, CDR2 FQNNGV. The CDR3 spans 17 residues. The chain carries TRBV11-2 and TRBJ2-7, with no clear D. Sequenced input: peripheral blood. This TCR derives from a woman aged 40-49 years with acute or convalescent COVID-19. The CDR3, as DNA: TGTGCCAGCAGCTCGATCGACGACTCCGATGTATCCTACGAGCAGTACTTC. It encodes CASSSIDDSDVSYEQYF.